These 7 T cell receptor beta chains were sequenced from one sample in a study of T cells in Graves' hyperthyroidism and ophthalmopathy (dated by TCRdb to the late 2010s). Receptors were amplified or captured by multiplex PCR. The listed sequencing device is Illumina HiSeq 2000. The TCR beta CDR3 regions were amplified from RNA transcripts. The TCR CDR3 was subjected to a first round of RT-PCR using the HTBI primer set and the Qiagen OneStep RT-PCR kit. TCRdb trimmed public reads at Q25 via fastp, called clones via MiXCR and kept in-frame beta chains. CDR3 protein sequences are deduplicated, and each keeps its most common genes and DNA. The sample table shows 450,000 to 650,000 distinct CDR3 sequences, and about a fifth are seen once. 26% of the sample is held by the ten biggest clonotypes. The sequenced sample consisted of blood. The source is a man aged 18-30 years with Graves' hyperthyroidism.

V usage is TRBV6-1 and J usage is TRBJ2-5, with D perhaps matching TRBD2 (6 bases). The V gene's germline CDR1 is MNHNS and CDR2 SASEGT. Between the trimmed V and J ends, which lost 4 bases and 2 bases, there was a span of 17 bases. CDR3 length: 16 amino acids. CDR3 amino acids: CASSGSDWDLQETQYF. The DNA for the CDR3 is TGTGCCAGCAGTGGGTCAGACTGGGACTTACAAGAGACCCAGTACTTC.

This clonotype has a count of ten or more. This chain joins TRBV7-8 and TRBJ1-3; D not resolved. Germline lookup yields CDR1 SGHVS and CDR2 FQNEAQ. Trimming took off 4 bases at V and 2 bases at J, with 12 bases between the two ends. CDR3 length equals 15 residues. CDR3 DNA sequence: TGTGCCAGCAGCTCTCAGGTTACCACTGGAAACACCATATATTTT. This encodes CASSSQVTTGNTIYF.

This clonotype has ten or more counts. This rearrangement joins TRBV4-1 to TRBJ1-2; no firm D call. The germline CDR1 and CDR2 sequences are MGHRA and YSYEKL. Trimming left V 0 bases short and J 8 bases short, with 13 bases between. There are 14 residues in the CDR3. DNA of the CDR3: TGCGCCAGCAGCCAAGAGACATACGATGGGGGCTACACCTTC. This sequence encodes CASSQETYDGGYTF.

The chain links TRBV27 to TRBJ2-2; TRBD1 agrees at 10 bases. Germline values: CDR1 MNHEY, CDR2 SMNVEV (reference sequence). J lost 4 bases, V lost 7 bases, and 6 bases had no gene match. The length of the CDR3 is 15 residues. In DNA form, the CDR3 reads TGTGCCAGCAAGCGGGGACAGGGGACCACCGGGGAGCTGTTTTTT. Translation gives CASKRGQGTTGELFF.

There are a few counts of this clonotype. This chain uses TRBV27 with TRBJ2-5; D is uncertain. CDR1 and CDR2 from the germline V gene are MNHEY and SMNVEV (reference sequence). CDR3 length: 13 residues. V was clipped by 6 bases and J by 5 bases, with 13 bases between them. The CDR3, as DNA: TGTGCCAGCAGCTACACCCTGTGGGAGACCCAGTACTTC. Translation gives CASSYTLWETQYF.

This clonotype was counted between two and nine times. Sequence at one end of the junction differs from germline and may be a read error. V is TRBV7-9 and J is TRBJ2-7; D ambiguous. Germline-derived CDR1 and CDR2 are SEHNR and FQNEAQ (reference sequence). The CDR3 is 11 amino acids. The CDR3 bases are TGTACCAGCAGACCCACCTACGAGCAGTACTTC. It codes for CTSRPTYEQYF. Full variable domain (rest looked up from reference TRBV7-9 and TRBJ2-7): DTGVSQNPRHKITKRGQNVTFRCDPISEHNRLYWYRQTLGQGPEFLTYFQNEAQLEKSRLLSDRFSAERPKGSFSTLEIQRTEQGDSAMYLCTSRPTYEQYFGPGTRLTVT.

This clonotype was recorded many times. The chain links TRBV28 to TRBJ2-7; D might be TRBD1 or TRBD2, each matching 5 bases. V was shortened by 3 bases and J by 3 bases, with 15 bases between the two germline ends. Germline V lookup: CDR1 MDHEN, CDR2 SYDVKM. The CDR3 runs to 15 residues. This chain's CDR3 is CASSLWGWEIYEQYF. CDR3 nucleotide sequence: TGTGCCAGCAGTTTGTGGGGGTGGGAGATCTACGAGCAGTACTTC.